A selection of T cell receptor beta chains follows, all from one sample in a study of tumor-infiltrating lymphocytes in primary liver carcinoma. TCRdb independently ran MiXCR on the multiplex PCR reads; one entry per CDR3 protein. The sample shows approximately 76,000 distinct CDR3 sequences, 71% of them seen only once. The specimen was liver tumor tissue from sampling region 4. These receptors were taken from a woman aged 60-70 years with primary liver carcinoma and hepatitis B virus infection. CDR3s include the opening cysteine and the closing phenylalanine or tryptophan. A D gene is named only where the DNA matches it firmly. Some rows mark clone size as missing; the rest say once, few, many or name a class of expanded clone.

-	14	TRBV11-2	TRBJ2-2	large	TGTGCCAGCAGCTCGGGACCTACAGGCGGGGAGCTGTTTTTT	CASSSGPTGGELFF
TRBD1	15	TRBV29-1	TRBJ1-1	-	TGCAGCGTACCCGGTACAGGGGGCATCAGGAATGAAGCTTCCTTT	CSVPGTGGIRNEASF
-	13	TRBV29-1	TRBJ2-3	many	TGCAGCGTTGATAGGGGCGTGACAGATACGCAGTATTTT	CSVDRGVTDTQYF
-	14	TRBV28	TRBJ2-2	many	TGTGCCAGCACCCCCCACACGAACACCGGGGAGCTGTTTTTT	CASTPHTNTGELFF
-	13	TRBV4-2	TRBJ1-1	-	TGTGCCAGCAGGCTAAAGAGGGACACCAAAGCGTTCTTT	CASRLKRDTKAFF
TRBD1	17	TRBV5-1	TRBJ2-5	many	TGCGCCAGCAGAAAGGGGACAGCCTCCATTCAGTCGGAGACCCAGTACTTC	CASRKGTASIQSETQYF
-	11	TRBV11-2	TRBJ1-1	medium-sized	TGTGCCAGCAGCTGGACTCAGGGAGCTTTCTTT	CASSWTQGAFF
-	17	TRBV7-3	TRBJ1-1	-	TGTGCCAGCAGCTTAGGCGGGCCTCAACAGGGTTACACTGAAACTTTCTTT	CASSLGGPQQGYTETFF
-	14	TRBV28	TRBJ2-2	-	TGTGTCAGCAATCCACCCCGGGTCACCGGGGAGCTGTTTTTT	CVSNPPRVTGELFF
-	14	TRBV24-1	TRBJ2-1	few	TGTGCCACCAGTGAGGGCGGGTCCTACAATGAGCAGTTCTTC	CATSEGGSYNEQFF
TRBD1	14	TRBV7-9	TRBJ2-7	many	TGTGCCAGCAGCTCTCGACAGGGGCTTAGGGAGCAGTACTTC	CASSSRQGLREQYF
TRBD1	14	TRBV7-3	TRBJ2-3	few	TGTGCCAGCCGAAGGACAGGGGGCGCAGATACGCAGTATTTT	CASRRTGGADTQYF
TRBD1	15	TRBV24-1	TRBJ2-7	-	TGTGCCGCCAGTGATCAAGGACAGGGCACGGACGAGCAGTACTTC	CAASDQGQGTDEQYF
-	17	TRBV6-1	TRBJ1-1	once	TGTACCAGCAGTCGTGACCCCCTTCAAGCGAGCCCGTCAATAGCTTTCTTT	CTSSRDPLQASPSIAFF
-	14	TRBV28	TRBJ1-1	-	TGTGCCAGCCTCTCGGTACAGCTGAACATTGAAGCTTTCTTT	CASLSVQLNIEAFF
-	13	TRBV5-4	TRBJ2-2	-	TGTGCCAGCAGCTTCCCTAGCACCGGGGAACTGTTTTTT	CASSFPSTGELFF
TRBD1	15	TRBV27	TRBJ1-6	-	TGTGTCAGCAAGATGGACAGGGGGTCTGTCTCACCCCTCCACTTT	CVSKMDRGSVSPLHF
-	15	TRBV7-9	TRBJ2-7	-	TGTGCCAACAGGCAGGAGGGGGGTTCTTCCTACGAGCAGTACTTC	CANRQEGGSSYEQYF
-	14	TRBV11-1	TRBJ2-2	-	TGTGCCAGCGGACCGAGCCATGACACCAGGGAGCTGTTTTTT	CASGPSHDTRELFF
-	14	TRBV28	TRBJ1-1	-	TGTGCCAGCAGTTTAGAGAGGATGAACACTGAAGCTTTCTTT	CASSLERMNTEAFF
-	11	TRBV12-3/TRBV12-4	TRBJ1-1	-	TGTGTCAGCACCGTGGGACGGGGGGCTTTCTTT	CVSTVGRGAFF
TRBD1	17	TRBV5-6	TRBJ1-1	-	TGTGCCAGCAGCTTCGCCACAGGACAGGGCTGGAACACTGAAGCGTTCTTT	CASSFATGQGWNTEAFF
TRBD2	15	TRBV10-3	TRBJ2-3	-	TGTGCCATCAGGGGGGGACTAGCCCCCGCGCATACGCAGTATTTT	CAIRGGLAPAHTQYF
TRBD2	15	TRBV29-1	TRBJ2-1	-	TGCAGTGTTGAATGTCTAGCGGAATCCTACAATGAGCAGTTCTTC	CSVECLAESYNEQFF
TRBD2	17	TRBV20-1	TRBJ2-3	-	TGCAGTGCTTTTAAGACCGGGACTAGCGGACCGACAGATACGCAGTATTTT	CSAFKTGTSGPTDTQYF
TRBD1	18	TRBV5-1	TRBJ1-2	many	TGCGCCAGCAGTCCGAATCCAGGGGGGACGAATCTTAACTATGGCTACACCTTC	CASSPNPGGTNLNYGYTF
-	15	TRBV20-1	TRBJ2-4	-	TGCAGTGCTAGATATCTAGCCGCCTACAAAAACATACAGTACTTC	CSARYLAAYKNIQYF
-	14	TRBV11-2	TRBJ2-3	-	TGTGCCAGCATCTTACTTGGGAGCACAGATACGCACTATTTT	CASILLGSTDTHYF
-	13	TRBV18	TRBJ1-5	few	TGTGCCAGCTCACCAGACAGTCATCAGCCCCAGCATTTT	CASSPDSHQPQHF
TRBD2	16	TRBV28	TRBJ2-1	many	TGTGCCAGCAGTCCCCGCCGACTAGCGGAGCTTAATGAGCAGTTCTTC	CASSPRRLAELNEQFF
TRBD1	15	TRBV5-8	TRBJ2-5	-	TGTGCCAGCAGCTTCCGGACAGGGAGTGTGGAGACCCAGTACTTC	CASSFRTGSVETQYF
-	11	TRBV11-2	TRBJ2-1	-	TGTGCTAGCAGCACGAGACTTCGGGAATTCTTC	CASSTRLREFF
TRBD2	16	TRBV6-4	TRBJ2-3	-	TGTGTCAGCAGTGACGTAGCGGGAGGGTCTACAGATATGCAGTATTTT	CVSSDVAGGSTDMQYF
-	13	TRBV6-1	TRBJ1-1	-	TGTGACAGCAGTGAAAGTGAGAACGCTGAAGCTTTCTTT	CDSSESENAEAFF
-	12	TRBV12-3/TRBV12-4	TRBJ2-1	-	TGTGCCAGCGCATATGAATACAATGAGCGGTTCTTC	CASAYEYNERFF
-	15	TRBV28	TRBJ2-6	-	TGTGCCAGCAGCCGACGGGAATCTGGGGCCAACGTCCTGACTTTC	CASSRRESGANVLTF
-	14	TRBV6-2/TRBV6-3	TRBJ2-7	-	TGTGTCAGCAGTTATCAGTCTGCTCCTGACGAGCAGTACTTC	CVSSYQSAPDEQYF
TRBD2	14	TRBV6-1	TRBJ2-2	-	TGCGCCAGCAGTGGGGCTAGCGGCACCGGGGAGCTGTTTTTT	CASSGASGTGELFF
-	13	TRBV6-5	TRBJ2-5	-	TGTGCCAGCAGCACCGCGGTGGGGAAGACCCAGTACTTC	CASSTAVGKTQYF
-	15	TRBV5-1	TRBJ2-7	-	TGCGCCAGAAGCCCCGGGACGATGGGCTCCTACGAGCAGTACTTC	CARSPGTMGSYEQYF
-	16	TRBV29-1	TRBJ2-5	-	TGCTGCGTTACCCAGGAACTAGCAGCTAAGAAAGAGACCCAGTACTTC	CCVTQELAAKKETQYF
TRBD2	13	TRBV6-1	TRBJ2-7	-	TGTGCCAACAGGGCTCAGCGGGGGGTCGAGCAGTACTTC	CANRAQRGVEQYF
-	14	TRBV6-1	TRBJ2-7	-	TGTACCAGCAGTGATACTTTCGAGGGGTACGAGCAGTACTTC	CTSSDTFEGYEQYF
-	15	TRBV11-1	TRBJ2-3	-	TGTGCCAGCAGCTTAGCGCCAGGAGGCACAGGTACGCGGTATTTT	CASSLAPGGTGTRYF
TRBD2	17	TRBV29-1	TRBJ2-1	-	TGCAGCGTCAACCCGGCTAGCGGGACGTCCCAAAAGAGTGCGCAGTTCTTC	CSVNPASGTSQKSAQFF
TRBD2	13	TRBV11-1	TRBJ2-1	-	TGTGCCAGCAGCCAACTCGTACTAGCGGAGAAGTTCTTC	CASSQLVLAEKFF
-	15	TRBV7-8	TRBJ2-2	-	TGTGCCAGCAGCACCCAGACTATAGTGGAGAGGGAGCTGTTTTTT	CASSTQTIVERELFF
TRBD1	17	TRBV7-9	TRBJ1-4	many	TGTGCCAGCAGCCAATCCTCCCCGGGACAGGCCAATGAAAAACTGTTTTTT	CASSQSSPGQANEKLFF
-	14	TRBV12-3/TRBV12-4	TRBJ1-1	many	TGTGCCAGCAGGACCGGACAGATGAACACTGAAGCTTTCTTT	CASRTGQMNTEAFF
TRBD1	13	TRBV6-2/TRBV6-3	TRBJ2-7	many	TGTGCCAGCACACGACAGGGGGCTGGCGAGCAGTACTTC	CASTRQGAGEQYF
TRBD2	18	TRBV4-3	TRBJ2-2	-	TGTGCCAGCAGCCGGGGACTAGCGGGTTCCGCGAACACAGGGGAGCTGTTTTTT	CASSRGLAGSANTGELFF
TRBD1	18	TRBV11-2	TRBJ1-4	-	TGTGCTAGGAGCTCGACAGGGACCACTCGAGCAATTAATGAAAAACTGTTTTTT	CARSSTGTTRAINEKLFF
-	13	TRBV12-3/TRBV12-4	TRBJ1-2	-	TGTGCCAGCAGTACTCAAAGTATCTATGGCTACAGTTTC	CASSTQSIYGYSF
-	14	TRBV28	TRBJ2-7	-	TGTGCCAGCAGTTTGTCACACCTCTTCTACGAGCAGTACTTC	CASSLSHLFYEQYF
-	14	TRBV11-2	TRBJ1-2	medium-sized	TGTGCCAGCAGCCCTCAAAGGGGAGATAGGGGCTACACCTTC	CASSPQRGDRGYTF